Here is one T cell receptor (beta chain) with its context. The sample holds other DNA sequences that translate to the same CDR3. Data came from immunoSEQ multiplex PCR; TCRdb stores just in-frame clones and leaves some out. The sample has about 430,000 clones; 85% to 90% are singletons. The CDR3 totals 12 residues. V shed 8 bases, J shed 3 bases, and the junction held 4 bases outside the gene matches. The germline CDR1 and CDR2 sequences are SNHLY and FYNNEI. This record belongs to a study of blood T cell repertoires in COVID-19. Study-wide background: The United States, Italy and Spain were the sources of the acute and convalescent COVID-19 samples.

The chain uses TRBV2 and TRBJ2-7, with 7 bases matching TRBD2. The origin of this receptor is a young man with COVID-19, enrolled during active disease. The material sequenced was peripheral blood. CDR3 protein: CASRGGSYEQYF. The CDR3 DNA sequence: TGTGCCAGCCGCGGGGGTAGCTACGAGCAGTACTTC. The full variable domain, with the rest looked up from reference TRBV2 and TRBJ2-7, is EPEVTQTPSHQVTQMGQEVILRCVPISNHLYFYWYRQILGQKVEFLVSFYNNEISEKSEIFDDQFSVERPDGSNFTLKIRSTKLEDSAMYFCASRGGSYEQYFGPGTRLTVT.